This passage covers 3 T cell receptor beta chains from one sample sequenced in a study of cytomegalovirus exposure and HLA in healthy donors. 60 Vbeta and 13 Jbeta primers were used in PCR. Assay used: immunoSEQ multiplex PCR; TCRdb lists only in-frame clones, some missing. Of some 130,000 clones listed, 75% to 85% are singletons. Sequencing was performed on PBMCs. The receptor set was obtained from a young man in good health and CMV-seronegative.

This sequence joins TRBV5-4 and TRBJ1-6; 8 nucleotides match TRBD1. Unmatched junction bases numbered 3, after V lost 0 bases and J lost 7 bases. Germline values: CDR1 SGHNT, CDR2 YYREEE (reference sequence). This CDR3 has 15 amino acids. This CDR3 is CASSLEGDRNSPLHF. Written as DNA, the CDR3 is TGTGCCAGCAGCTTGGAGGGGGACAGGAATTCACCCCTCCACTTT.

The rearrangement joins TRBV30 to TRBJ2-7; 8 nucleotides match TRBD2. CDR1 and CDR2 from the germline V gene are GTSNPN and SVGIG (reference sequence). This CDR3 is built from 13 residues. The junction had 4 bases not matched to a gene; V was cut back by 3 bases and J by 3 bases. The CDR3 DNA sequence: TGTGCCTGGAGCAGCGGGAGCCTCTACGAGCAGTACTTC. Translated: CAWSSGSLYEQYF.

V usage is TRBV11-2 and J usage is TRBJ2-1, with 7 bases lining up with TRBD2. Germline V gives CDR1 SGHAT, CDR2 FQNNGV. Trimming cost V 5 bases and J 8 bases; bases outside gene matches: 12. CDR3 size: 15 residues. In DNA form, the CDR3 reads TGTGCCAGCAGCCCCAGATGGGAGGGGTTCGATGAGCAGTTCTTC. Its protein product is CASSPRWEGFDEQFF.